This T cell receptor beta chain was retrieved from a study of CXCR3-negative and CXCR3-positive naive CD8 T cells (dated by TCRdb to between 2018 and 2020). At the level of the whole study: In total, about 140 million TRB reads were obtained, or roughly 1.5 +/- 0.3 million reads per library. The diversity and physicochemical repertoire analyses included ten to eleven donors pooled from two independent experiments. TRBV-TRBJ cluster analysis included naive subsets from a handful of donors and memory cells from 3 donors.

What the authors observed across the whole study: Repertoire diversity was comparably high in both naive subsets but much lower in memory CD8+ T cells. Because surface CD5, which has been linked to self-reactivity in mice, was comparable between naive subsets, TCR interaction strength was also inferred from TRB CDR3 physicochemical properties. TRB CDR3s from CXCR3-positive naive cells showed higher hydrophobicity (lower Kidera factor 4), lower energy, and higher strength and volume indices than CXCR3-negative naive cells. Because CXCR3 expression was partially decreased after cryopreservation, freshly isolated PBMCs were used for most assays. TRBV-TRBJ usage was similar between naive CXCR3-negative and CXCR3-positive cells from the same donor, while memory cells showed distinct patterns.

The germline V gene encodes CDR1 MNHEY and CDR2 SVGEGT. From the cysteine up to the phenylalanine, the CDR3 has a length of 14 residues. No DNA accompanies this entry. Each CD8+ T cell subset was flow-sorted in triplicate, with 250,000 to 350,000 cells per subset placed directly into RLT lysis buffer. To keep memory contaminants out, a stringent definition of naive CD8+ T cells was applied: CD45RO-CCR7+CD27+CD95-. Standard density gradient centrifugation was used to isolate peripheral blood mononuclear cells from buffy coats. A FACSAria III was used to flow-sort naive CXCR3-negative and CXCR3-positive CD8+ T cells. Total RNA was extracted from sorted cells using an RNeasy Mini Kit. In the case of this clonotype: Its binding antigen is unknown.

Sequencing instrument: NextSeq 550. The Human TCR Profiling Kit (MiLaboratory) was used to make UMI-labeled 5' RACE TRB cDNA libraries. cDNA synthesis used the entire amount of extracted RNA, and PCR amplification then used the entire amount of cDNA produced. Libraries were prepared in parallel with an identical number of PCR cycles. Under the source paper's analysis protocol: About 52,000 +/- 9,100 unique UMI-labeled TRB cDNA molecules per library were extracted with MIGEC and MiXCR, with at least two reads per UMI required. An average of approximately 40,000 +/- 10,000 functional in-frame TRB CDR3 nucleotide clonotypes without stop codons was found per library. After downsampling to 5000 UMI-labeled TRB molecules per sample, diversity metrics such as normalized Shannon-Wiener and Chao1 were calculated in VDJtools. VDJtools was used to calculate clonotype-size-weighted physicochemical properties of the central five CDR3 residues, namely interaction energy, strength, volume and Kidera factor 4. Reads reprocessed by TCRdb are summarized as one entry per CDR3 protein sequence, and DNA is absent. V and J calls and clone size were set by TCRdb, not the authors. The sample table holds about 8,300 distinct CDR3 sequences. 2% to 2.5% of the sample is taken by the ten largest.

Source material: naive CXCR3- CD8+ T cells from blood. What the cell subset or site label conveys for this sample: CD45RO-CCR7+CD27+CD95- naive CD8+ T cells lacking CXCR3 (TNR3-). Here the chain combines TRBV6-2 or TRBV6-3 and TRBJ2-1; TCRdb indicates TRBD1, and absent DNA this call remains unverified. This receptor was obtained from a human donor in good health. Some clones in this sample may be carry-over from other donors' samples. The CDR3 region reads CASSPGYVDNEQFF.